These 5 T cell receptor beta chains came from one sample sequenced in a study of CD8+ T cells in alopecia areata. Cutaneous lymph node cells were pooled, and they were sorted using CD4, CD8alpha, NKG2D, NKG2ACE and other markers. Extraction of RNA preceded its reverse transcription into cDNA, which served as the sequencing template. Libraries were prepared by immunoSEQ multiplex PCR; TCRdb keeps only in-frame clonotypes and omits some of them. The sample is made up of about 270,000 clones, none counted only once. The sample consisted of CD4+ T cells sorted from a lymph node. The receptor source for this set is a C3H/HeJ mouse with alopecia areata. Mouse MHC haplotype: H2-k.

This clone came up many times. Gene and germline names: mouse. Read sequence stops 4 residues before the CDR3 end, and the germline J gene provides the missing end. V and J are TRBV1 and TRBJ2-7; D is undetermined. Germline loops: CDR1 NSQYPW, CDR2 LRSPGD (reference sequence). CDR3 length: 12 residues. The DNA read from the CDR3 is TGCACCTGCAGTGCAGACTTCCAT. This gives the protein CTCSADFH. The full CDR3 is CTCSADFHEQYF.

Concerning this clone: The germline and genes are mouse ones. The read falls 4 residues short of the CDR3 end, and the missing part is taken from the germline J gene. The genes are TRBV13-2 and TRBJ2-2; 8 nucleotides match TRBD1. CDR1 and CDR2 (germline): NNHNN, SYGAGS (reference sequence). The V and J ends lost 2 bases and 4 bases, in that order; junction bases with no gene match: 4. The CDR3 length is 15 residues. The CDR3 sequence: CASGDRGRATGQLYF. CDR3 DNA, as far as it was read: TGTGCCAGCGGTGACAGGGGGCGCGCCACCGGG.

A few counts support this clone. Mouse gene names apply. Incomplete CDR3 DNA: TGCACCTGCAGTGCAGGGGGGGGCCCCGGG. Protein product: CTCSAGGGPG. The whole CDR3 protein reads CTCSAGGGPGQLYF. The chain joins TRBV1 to TRBJ2-2; 8 nucleotides align to TRBD2. The read halts 4 residues ahead of the CDR3 end, with the missing end drawn from the germline J gene. The CDR3 contains 14 residues. V shed 1 base, J shed 6 bases, and the junction held 1 base outside the gene matches. CDR1 NSQYPW and CDR2 LRSPGD come from the germline V gene (reference sequence). Variable domain in full (rest from reference TRBV1 and TRBJ2-2): VTLLEQNPRWRLVPRGQAVNLRCILKNSQYPWMSWYQQDLQKQLQWLFTLRSPGDKEVKSLPGADYLATRVTDTELRLQVANMSQGRTLYCTCSAGGGPGQLYFGEGSKLTVL.

With regard to this clone: Germline and genes: mouse. The read halts 4 residues ahead of the CDR3 end, with the missing end drawn from the germline J gene. This sample includes further DNA sequences coding for the same CDR3. The V call is TRBV13-1, the J call TRBJ2-7; TRBD2 matches 8 bases. The V segment lost 0 bases and the J segment 2 bases; nucleotides outside the gene matches: 1. The CDR3 covers 14 residues. In germline, CDR1 is NSHNY, CDR2 SYGAGN. The sequenced CDR3 bases are TGTGCCAGCAGTGATGTTGGGGGGGCCTAT. Translated, it gives CASSDVGGAY. The whole CDR3 is CASSDVGGAYEQYF.

This clone was seen repeatedly, ten times or more. Mouse gene names apply. The missing CDR3 end, 4 residues past where the read stops, is filled in from the germline J gene. The chain employs TRBV5 and TRBJ2-2; tentatively, D is TRBD1 (5 bases). This CDR3 comprises 14 residues. With 0 bases removed from V and 4 bases from J, the gap between germline ends came to 6 bases. The germline V gene encodes CDR1 LGHNA and CDR2 YNLKQL (reference sequence). The CDR3 loop reads CASSQDRATGQLYF. CDR3 DNA, as far as it was read: TGTGCCAGCAGCCAAGACAGGGCCACCGGG.